This T cell receptor beta chain was obtained from a study of blood T cell repertoires in COVID-19. V dropped 8 bases and J dropped 5 bases, with 15 bases sitting between them. Looked up from germline, CDR1 is MNHEY and CDR2 is SVGAGI. The CDR3 covers 14 residues. TCRdb's table, derived via immunoSEQ multiplex PCR, lists solely in-frame clones and lacks some. The sample records over 50,000 clones, approximately 89% being singletons. The sequenced sample consisted of peripheral blood. The chain links TRBV6-5 to TRBJ1-4; D is unresolved. The TCR sequence derives from a man aged 55-75 years with acute or convalescent COVID-19. CDR3 loop: CASQEAGKNEKLFF. The CDR3 DNA sequence: TGTGCCAGCCAGGAAGCAGGCAAAAATGAAAAACTGTTTTTT.